This T cell receptor beta chain is drawn from a study of blood T cell repertoires in COVID-19. For the study at large: PBMCs, B-cell-depleted T cells, or T cells provided the cDNA or gDNA that made up the material.

Original handling: Cell counts per sample came from amplifying reference gene primers. The protocol was immunoSEQ multiplex PCR, while the TCRdb copy is restricted to in-frame clones and leaves out a portion. D and trimming come from the DNA, and the V and J calls and clone size come from that table. The sample consists of roughly 170,000 clones, approximately 90% of them appearing once. The CDR3 contains 14 residues. The V gene's germline CDR1 is MNHEY and CDR2 SMNVEV (reference sequence). Losses at the gene ends were 5 bases for V and 2 bases for J; bases not matched to a gene: 3. This TCR was sampled from a woman aged 18-29 years who had recovered from COVID-19. Source material: peripheral blood. The chain is built from TRBV27 and TRBJ2-1; TRBD2 agrees at 7 bases. CDR3 protein: CASSRTRTYNEQFF. Written as DNA, the CDR3 is TGTGCCAGCAGTAGGACTAGGACCTACAATGAGCAGTTCTTC.